This T cell receptor beta chain appears in the sequencing data of a study of blood T cell repertoires in COVID-19. Authors' data handling: Amplified reference gene primers provided the basis for estimating nucleated cell counts. Some clones are missing from TCRdb's copy, which holds only in-frame ones; the method was immunoSEQ multiplex PCR. V, J and clone size reflect that table, while D and trimming were determined from the DNA. The profile covers fewer than 150,000 clones, with over 75% appearing a single time and roughly 3.7% taken by the ten largest. Each participant's cohort was designated according to participant-reported clinical history. The CDR3 is 13 residues long. Germline CDR1 reads MGHDK; CDR2 reads SYGVNS. V was trimmed by 10 bases and J by 2 bases, leaving 15 bases between them.

The V and J genes are TRBV25-1 and TRBJ2-7; possible D gene TRBD1, 5 bases. Material for sequencing was PBMCs or T cells enriched from blood (not recorded which). The origin of this receptor is a man between 50 and 59 years old in a cohort exposed to, infected with or recovered from COVID-19 (not recorded which). The CDR3 region is CATGRGLAYEQYF. CDR3 sequence (DNA): TGTGCCACCGGAAGGGGCCTCGCCTACGAGCAGTACTTC.